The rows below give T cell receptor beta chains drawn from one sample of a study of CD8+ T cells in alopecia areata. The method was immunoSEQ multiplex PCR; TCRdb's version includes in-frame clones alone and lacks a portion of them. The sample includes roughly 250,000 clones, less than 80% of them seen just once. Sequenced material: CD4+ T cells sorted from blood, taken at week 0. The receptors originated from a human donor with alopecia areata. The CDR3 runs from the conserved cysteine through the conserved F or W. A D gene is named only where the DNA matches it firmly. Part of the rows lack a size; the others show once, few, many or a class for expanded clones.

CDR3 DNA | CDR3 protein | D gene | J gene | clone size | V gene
TGTGCCAGCAGGAGTAGGGGGGGCACAGATACGCAGTATTTT | CASRSRGGTDTQYF | . | TRBJ2-3 | . | TRBV25-1
TGTGCCTGGAGTACGGACGGGACGCACACTGAAGCTTTCTTT | CAWSTDGTHTEAFF | . | TRBJ1-1 | . | TRBV30
TGTGCCAGCAGCGTCGGTGCAACTAATGAAAAACTGTTTTTT | CASSVGATNEKLFF | . | TRBJ1-4 | . | TRBV9
TGTGCCAGCAGTGTCACAGGGGGCGTGAAGCAGTTCTTC | CASSVTGGVKQFF | TRBD1 | TRBJ2-1 | . | TRBV25-1
TGTGCCAGCAGCGTAGACAGGGACGAGCAGTACTTC | CASSVDRDEQYF | . | TRBJ2-7 | few | TRBV9
TGTGCCAGCAGCTTAACGGGGCAGCCTGACAATGAGCAGTTCTTC | CASSLTGQPDNEQFF | . | TRBJ2-1 | . | TRBV7-3
TGCGCCAGCAGTGGACTAGCGGGGGACCAAGAGACCCAGTACTTC | CASSGLAGDQETQYF | TRBD2 | TRBJ2-5 | once | TRBV10-2
TGTGCCAGCAGCACCGGGACAGCTCAGTTCTTC | CASSTGTAQFF | TRBD1 | TRBJ2-1 | few | TRBV5-6
TGCGCCAGCAGTCAAGAACAAGGACAGCCTAACACCGGGGAGCTGTTTTTT | CASSQEQGQPNTGELFF | . | TRBJ2-2 | . | TRBV23-1
TGTGCCTGGAGAAGACAGGGTGACACTGAAGCTTTCTTT | CAWRRQGDTEAFF | TRBD1 | TRBJ1-1 | . | TRBV30
TGTGCCAGCAGCTTGGGACAGGCCCGTGTTTCAAGGACCCAGTACTTC | CASSLGQARVSRTQYF | TRBD1 | TRBJ2-5 | . | TRBV7-2
TGTGCCTGGAGCGAGAGGGGGAACACTGAAGCTTTCTTT | CAWSERGNTEAFF | . | TRBJ1-1 | . | TRBV30
TGTGCCAGCAGTCAGACAGGGACTGAGCAGTTCTTC | CASSQTGTEQFF | TRBD1 | TRBJ2-1 | . | TRBV6-6
TGCGCCAGCAGCCTGGGGGTCCTCAGCTACGAGCAGTACTTC | CASSLGVLSYEQYF | . | TRBJ2-7 | . | TRBV5-1
TGCGCCAGCAGCACGACAGGGAACAATGAGCAGTTCTTC | CASSTTGNNEQFF | TRBD1 | TRBJ2-1 | . | TRBV5-1
TGTGCCAGCAGTCCGTCGGTCTCCCCTTGGGAAAAACTGTTTTTT | CASSPSVSPWEKLFF | . | TRBJ1-4 | . | TRBV27
TGTGCCAGCACCGAGGGGTCTACTATTTACGAGCAGTACTTC | CASTEGSTIYEQYF | . | TRBJ2-7 | . | TRBV10-3
TGTGCCAGCAGTTACGGCGGCACCGGCTACACCTTC | CASSYGGTGYTF | . | TRBJ1-2 | . | TRBV25-1
TGTGCCAGCAGCTTGTTCCTGGAAGAAAAACTGTTTTTT | CASSLFLEEKLFF | . | TRBJ1-4 | . | TRBV5-6
TGTGCCTGGACCAAGGGATCGGACACTGAAGCTTTCTTT | CAWTKGSDTEAFF | . | TRBJ1-1 | . | TRBV30
TGTGCCAGCAGCTTAGAAACTCTGGTGAACACTGAAGCTTTCTTT | CASSLETLVNTEAFF | . | TRBJ1-1 | . | TRBV7-8
TGTGCCAGCAGCGCCAGACAGACTATGGACGAGCAGTACTTC | CASSARQTMDEQYF | . | TRBJ2-7 | . | TRBV9
TGTGCCAGCAGAGGGACAGGAGGTATGGAAGCTTTCTTT | CASRGTGGMEAFF | TRBD1 | TRBJ1-1 | . | TRBV2
TGCAGCGTCCTACAGCTATACCAAGAGACCCAGTACTTC | CSVLQLYQETQYF | . | TRBJ2-5 | . | TRBV29-1
TGTGCCAGCAGCGCAACAGGGGGCGTGCGGCAAGAGACCCAGTACTTC | CASSATGGVRQETQYF | TRBD1 | TRBJ2-5 | . | TRBV5-4
TGTGCCATCAGTGGCGGGACTAGCGGGGGGGCCGTCCACCATAATACGCAGTATTTT | CAISGGTSGGAVHHNTQYF | TRBD2 | TRBJ2-3 | . | TRBV10-3
TGCGCCAGCAGCTTAAGGGGTGGAGAGACCCAGTACTTC | CASSLRGGETQYF | . | TRBJ2-5 | . | TRBV5-1
TGCAGCGTTGAAGACGGAACGTACGAGCAGTACTTC | CSVEDGTYEQYF | . | TRBJ2-7 | . | TRBV29-1
TGCGCCAGCAGCTTGGGAGGGAGCTCCTACAATGAGCAGTTCTTC | CASSLGGSSYNEQFF | . | TRBJ2-1 | . | TRBV5-1
TGTGCCAGCGGAAACAGGGTGACGATAGCCAAAAACATTCAGTACTTC | CASGNRVTIAKNIQYF | . | TRBJ2-4 | once | TRBV7-2
TGTGCCAGCAATGGGGTGTTGAGCAATCAGCCCCAGCATTTT | CASNGVLSNQPQHF | . | TRBJ1-5 | . | TRBV2
TGTGCCAGCAGCTTTGATACTGAAGCTTTCTTT | CASSFDTEAFF | . | TRBJ1-1 | . | TRBV11-1
TGTGCCAGCAGTTACTCCGGAACTCTAGCCAAAAACATTCAGTACTTC | CASSYSGTLAKNIQYF | . | TRBJ2-4 | . | TRBV6-5
TGTGCCAGCAGTTGGACCCCGAACACCGGGGAGCTGTTTTTT | CASSWTPNTGELFF | . | TRBJ2-2 | . | TRBV2
TGCAGCGTTGAAACAGGGCTGAGGACCGGGGAGCTGTTTTTT | CSVETGLRTGELFF | . | TRBJ2-2 | . | TRBV29-1
TGCGCCAGCAGCTTGGGGACAGCTGGGGGCCAAGAGACCCAGTACTTC | CASSLGTAGGQETQYF | . | TRBJ2-5 | . | TRBV5-1
TGCAGCGCCACACGGGGCTCCTACGAGCAGTACTTC | CSATRGSYEQYF | . | TRBJ2-7 | . | TRBV29-1
TGTGCCAGCAGTGGGGGACTAGCCGGGAATAGTGAGCAGTTCTTC | CASSGGLAGNSEQFF | TRBD2 | TRBJ2-1 | . | TRBV2
TGTGCCAGCAGCTTGCCTCCAGGCACTGAAGCTTTCTTT | CASSLPPGTEAFF | . | TRBJ1-1 | . | TRBV5-4
TGTGCCACCAGCGGGACGGGGACACCTAATACCGAGCAGTACTTC | CATSGTGTPNTEQYF | . | TRBJ2-7 | once | TRBV15
TGCGCCAGCAGCCAAGTAACAGGGAAGTATGGCTACACCTTC | CASSQVTGKYGYTF | . | TRBJ1-2 | . | TRBV4-1
TGTGCCAGCAGCGTCATCGGATTGGGGGCCTACAATGAGCAGTTCTTC | CASSVIGLGAYNEQFF | . | TRBJ2-1 | . | TRBV9
TGCAGCGTGGGGACTAACACAGATACGCAGTATTTT | CSVGTNTDTQYF | TRBD2 | TRBJ2-3 | . | TRBV29-1
TGTGCCAGTAGTACCGGACAGGGCCCTAATGAAAAACTGTTTTTT | CASSTGQGPNEKLFF | TRBD1 | TRBJ1-4 | . | TRBV19
TGCGCCAGCAGCCCGGGAGGGACAGAGACTTACGAGCAGTACTTC | CASSPGGTETYEQYF | . | TRBJ2-7 | . | TRBV5-1
TGTGCCAGCAGTGAAACATGGCCACCCTACGAGCAGTACTTC | CASSETWPPYEQYF | . | TRBJ2-7 | once | TRBV6-5
TGCAGCGTTGACCCGGGGGGCACTGAAGCTTTCTTT | CSVDPGGTEAFF | . | TRBJ1-1 | . | TRBV29-1
TGCAGCGTTGTGGGCTTGGGGTACGAGCAGTACTTC | CSVVGLGYEQYF | . | TRBJ2-7 | . | TRBV29-1
TGTGCCAGCAGCGTAGCTCCCGCGGGGGTCCAAGAGACCCAGTACTTC | CASSVAPAGVQETQYF | TRBD2 | TRBJ2-5 | few | TRBV9
TGTGCCAGCAGCCCCTCTGGTGGAACTGAAGCTTTCTTT | CASSPSGGTEAFF | . | TRBJ1-1 | . | TRBV9
TGTGCCTGGACCGCTCCGGGACAGGGGTCTGGCGAGCAGTACTTC | CAWTAPGQGSGEQYF | TRBD1 | TRBJ2-7 | . | TRBV30